This TCR beta chain was identified during a study of response to subunit inactivated influenza vaccine. TCRdb itself ran the RT-PCR reads through MiXCR, one entry per CDR3 protein. The repertoire holds about 570,000 distinct CDR3 sequences, with roughly 10% as singletons. In this sample, this clonotype turned up a few times. Trimming removed 6 bases at V and 1 base at J, with 17 bases between. CDR3 size: 16 residues. Germline loops: CDR1 MNHEY, CDR2 SMNVEV (reference sequence). In addition, the sample was reused for a study of T cells expressing NK-cell markers. From that paper: Production of TCR beta cDNA relied on 5'RACE template switching with UMIs.

The V call is TRBV27, the J call TRBJ2-3; D may match TRBD1 or TRBD2 (6 bases each). The source material was PBMCs from blood, sampled on the day of vaccination. The source is a man aged 45 to 65 who received an inactivated influenza vaccine. The CDR3 region is CASRVGGIRGTDTQYF. For the CDR3, the DNA is TGTGCCAGCAGGGTAGGGGGGATTCGGGGCACAGATACGCAGTATTTT.